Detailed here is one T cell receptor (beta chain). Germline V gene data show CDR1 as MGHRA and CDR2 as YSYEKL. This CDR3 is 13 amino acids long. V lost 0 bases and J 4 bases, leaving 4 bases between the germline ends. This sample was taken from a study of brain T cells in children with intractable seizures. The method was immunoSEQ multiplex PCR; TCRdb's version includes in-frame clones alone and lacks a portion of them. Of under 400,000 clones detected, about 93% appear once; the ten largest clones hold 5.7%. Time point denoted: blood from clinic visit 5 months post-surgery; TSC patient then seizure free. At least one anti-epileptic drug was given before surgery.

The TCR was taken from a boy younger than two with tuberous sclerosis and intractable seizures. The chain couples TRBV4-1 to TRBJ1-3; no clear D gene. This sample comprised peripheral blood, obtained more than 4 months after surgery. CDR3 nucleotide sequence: TGCGCCAGCAGCCAAGAGAGGGGAAACACCATATATTTT. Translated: CASSQERGNTIYF.